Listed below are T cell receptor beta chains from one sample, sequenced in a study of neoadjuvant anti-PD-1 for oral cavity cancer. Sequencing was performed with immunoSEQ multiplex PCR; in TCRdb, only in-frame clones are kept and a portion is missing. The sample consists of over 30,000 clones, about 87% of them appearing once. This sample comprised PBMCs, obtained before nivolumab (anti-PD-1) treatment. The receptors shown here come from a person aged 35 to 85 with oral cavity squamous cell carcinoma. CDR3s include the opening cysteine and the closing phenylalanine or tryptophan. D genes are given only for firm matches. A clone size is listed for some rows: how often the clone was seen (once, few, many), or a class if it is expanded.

TGTGCCAGCAGCCCCGGACTTCTCTACGAGCAGTACTTC	CASSPGLLYEQYF	.	TRBV7-2	TRBJ2-7	once
TGTGCCAGCAGCCCCTGGGGGGTCCTGAACACTGAAGCTTTCTTT	CASSPWGVLNTEAFF	.	TRBV6-6	TRBJ1-1	once
TGTGCCAGCACCCACCCCCCGGGGGACGAATCCCGAGACTATGGCTACACCTTC	CASTHPPGDESRDYGYTF	.	TRBV21-1	TRBJ1-2	.
TGTGCCAGCAGTGAAACCAGAGATACGCAGTATTTT	CASSETRDTQYF	.	TRBV6-1	TRBJ2-3	once
TGCGCCAGCAGCTTGGGGACAATTAACACTGAAGCTTTCTTT	CASSLGTINTEAFF	.	TRBV5-1	TRBJ1-1	.
TGTGCCAGCAGCTTAGATGGGCCCGGGGGCGGGTGGAGGTATGGCTACACCTTC	CASSLDGPGGGWRYGYTF	.	TRBV11-2	TRBJ1-2	.
TGTGCCAGCAGTTTCGCTCTGGAGGGCCGCTCACCCCTCCACTTT	CASSFALEGRSPLHF	.	TRBV27	TRBJ1-6	.
TGTGCCAGCAGTTACCCTGGGGGGGGAAACACTGAAGCTTTCTTT	CASSYPGGGNTEAFF	.	TRBV6-5	TRBJ1-1	.
TGCAGCGTTGACGGTAGCCGTGCAGATACGCAGTATTTT	CSVDGSRADTQYF	.	TRBV29-1	TRBJ2-3	.
TGCAGCGTTCTGAAAGGACCCTCCTACGAGCAGTACTTC	CSVLKGPSYEQYF	.	TRBV29-1	TRBJ2-7	.
TGCGCCAGCAGCCAAGATAGCCAGGGCTACGAGCAGTACTTC	CASSQDSQGYEQYF	.	TRBV4-3	TRBJ2-7	.
TGTGCCAGCAGTTACTCGCACCAGTCGTATGTGACCCAGTACTTC	CASSYSHQSYVTQYF	.	TRBV6-5	TRBJ2-5	.
TGCGCCAGCAGCCAAGTCGGCAGGGGGTTCCCTGAAGCTTTCTTT	CASSQVGRGFPEAFF	TRBD1	TRBV4-3	TRBJ1-1	once
TGTGCCATCAGGGAGGACAGCGGGGGCAGGAACACCATATATTTT	CAIREDSGGRNTIYF	.	TRBV10-3	TRBJ1-3	.
TGTGCCAGCACCGAGAGGGACAGAATAGGCTATGGCTACACCTTC	CASTERDRIGYGYTF	TRBD1	TRBV2	TRBJ1-2	.
TGTGCCAGCAGCTCTGGTAGCGGGCCAAGGAATGAGCAGTTCTTC	CASSSGSGPRNEQFF	TRBD2	TRBV7-3	TRBJ2-1	.
TGTGCCAGTAGTTACCCGGGGGTTACTGAAGCTTTCTTT	CASSYPGVTEAFF	.	TRBV19	TRBJ1-1	.
TGCGCCAGCAGCCGACAGACTAGTAATCATGAGCAGTTCTTC	CASSRQTSNHEQFF	.	TRBV4-3	TRBJ2-1	.
TGCGCCAGCAGCAGGACCGGGGAGGGGCCCTACGAGCAGTACTTC	CASSRTGEGPYEQYF	TRBD2	TRBV5-1	TRBJ2-7	.
TGTGCCAGCAGCTTAGCCACAGGGTCCGAGCAGTACTTC	CASSLATGSEQYF	.	TRBV7-7	TRBJ2-7	.
TGTGCCAGCGGCGGGGGCCGTGGCTACACCTTC	CASGGGRGYTF	.	TRBV9	TRBJ1-2	.
TGTGCCAGTATTGACCCCGCCCGGGACAGGGCTAACTATGGCTACACCTTC	CASIDPARDRANYGYTF	TRBD1	TRBV19	TRBJ1-2	medium-sized
TGTGCCAGTAGTATAGAATCGAGACAGGGAGCAAATGGCTACACCTTC	CASSIESRQGANGYTF	TRBD1	TRBV19	TRBJ1-2	once
TGTGCCAGCAGCTTTACAGGGTCTGGTGAGCAGTTCTTC	CASSFTGSGEQFF	.	TRBV7-6	TRBJ2-1	.
TGTGCCAGCAGTGACAGGGCGCGGGGCGGCAATCCCCAAGAGACCCAGTACTTC	CASSDRARGGNPQETQYF	.	TRBV6-4	TRBJ2-5	once
TGTGCCTGGAGTGTGAACGGCCCGGTCTATGGCTACACCTTC	CAWSVNGPVYGYTF	.	TRBV30	TRBJ1-2	few
TGTGCCAGCAGCTTAGAACAGGGTACTGGCTACACCTTC	CASSLEQGTGYTF	.	TRBV7-9	TRBJ1-2	.
TGTGCCAGCAGTTTAGTAGGGACAGGCGAAGCTTTCTTT	CASSLVGTGEAFF	TRBD1	TRBV28	TRBJ1-1	once
TGCGCCAGCAGCTTGGAGACTGAGCAGTTCTTC	CASSLETEQFF	.	TRBV5-1	TRBJ2-1	.
TGTGCCAGCGCACTCAACTATGGCTACACCTTC	CASALNYGYTF	.	TRBV6-6	TRBJ1-2	.
TGCAGTGTGGCCTACCTCTACGAGCAGTACTTC	CSVAYLYEQYF	.	TRBV20-1	TRBJ2-7	.
TGTGCCAGCAGCTTGCGGACGGTTGCCTACAATGAGCAGTTCTTC	CASSLRTVAYNEQFF	.	TRBV5-6	TRBJ2-1	.
TGCGCCAGCAGCCCTTCACAGCTCAGGGCCGTTGAGGGCTACACCTTC	CASSPSQLRAVEGYTF	.	TRBV4-3	TRBJ1-2	medium-sized
TGTGCCAGCAGTTACTCGGACGAGAACACTGAAGCTTTCTTT	CASSYSDENTEAFF	.	TRBV6-5	TRBJ1-1	.
TGTGCCAGCAGCACCATAGGTAGCAATCAGCCCCAGCATTTT	CASSTIGSNQPQHF	.	TRBV7-9	TRBJ1-5	few
TGTGCCAGCAGTAGAATTGTTGGACAGGGTAATGAAAAACTGTTTTTT	CASSRIVGQGNEKLFF	TRBD1	TRBV7-6	TRBJ1-4	.
TGTGCCAGCAGCTTAGAACTAGCGGGGGAGCAGTACTTC	CASSLELAGEQYF	TRBD2	TRBV11-1	TRBJ2-7	.
TGTGCCAGCAGCCCCCGGGGAGGACTACCCTACAATGAGCAGTTCTTC	CASSPRGGLPYNEQFF	.	TRBV13	TRBJ2-1	once
TGTGCCAGCAGCTTAGTAAACAAATTTAATGAAAAACTGTTTTTT	CASSLVNKFNEKLFF	.	TRBV7-2	TRBJ1-4	.
TGTGCCAGCAGTTACTCCCCGGCCGGGGACACTGAAGCTTTCTTT	CASSYSPAGDTEAFF	.	TRBV6-5	TRBJ1-1	.
TGTGCCAGCAGACGTCGCGGGGAAACCTCGTACACCTTC	CASRRRGETSYTF	.	TRBV6-5	TRBJ1-2	.
TGTGCCAGCAGCTCTCGCGGGGGGCGGGACAATGAGCAGTTCTTC	CASSSRGGRDNEQFF	TRBD2	TRBV7-9	TRBJ2-1	.
TGTGCCAGCAGTTTATTGGGGGGGAACACTGAAGCTTTCTTT	CASSLLGGNTEAFF	.	TRBV27	TRBJ1-1	once
TGTGCCAGCAGTTATTACCCGGGACAGGCCAATTCACCCCTCCACTTT	CASSYYPGQANSPLHF	TRBD1	TRBV6-6	TRBJ1-6	.
TGTGCCAGCAGCTTGACCGGGACAGGGGAAGGTGGCTACACCTTC	CASSLTGTGEGGYTF	TRBD1	TRBV7-2	TRBJ1-2	.
TGTGCCAGCAGTTTATCTGGGGAGACCCAGTACTTC	CASSLSGETQYF	.	TRBV27	TRBJ2-5	.
TGTGCCAGCACCCTAACGGGGGGGGCCTACACAGATACGCAGTATTTT	CASTLTGGAYTDTQYF	TRBD2	TRBV7-8	TRBJ2-3	.
TGTGCCAGCAGTAAGGGACAGGGGGCGAATGGCTACACCTTC	CASSKGQGANGYTF	TRBD1	TRBV6-4	TRBJ1-2	.
TGCGCCAGCAGCCCTCAAGGGGCGGCAGGACGTAACTATGGCTACACCTTC	CASSPQGAAGRNYGYTF	.	TRBV4-1	TRBJ1-2	.
TGTGCCAGTAGTCCCCGGGACGGAGATAATTCACCCCTCCACTTT	CASSPRDGDNSPLHF	.	TRBV19	TRBJ1-6	.
TGTGCCAGCAGCTTGGACTCAAGCTCCTACAATGAGCAGTTCTTC	CASSLDSSSYNEQFF	.	TRBV5-8	TRBJ2-1	.
TGTGCCAGCACGTTGCAGGGGTTGACTGAAGCTTTCTTT	CASTLQGLTEAFF	.	TRBV2	TRBJ1-1	.
TGTGCCAGCTCACCAAGAGACAAGTACTACGAGCAGTACTTC	CASSPRDKYYEQYF	.	TRBV18	TRBJ2-7	once
TGTGCCAGCAGTCCCCGGGGGGCAACTAATGAAAAACTGTTTTTT	CASSPRGATNEKLFF	.	TRBV28	TRBJ1-4	.
TGCGCCAGCAGCCAAGAACAGGGGGATAATGAAAAACTGTTTTTT	CASSQEQGDNEKLFF	TRBD1	TRBV4-1	TRBJ1-4	.
TGTGCCAGTAGTACCAACATTGCGGTGGAGACCCAGTACTTC	CASSTNIAVETQYF	.	TRBV19	TRBJ2-5	.
TGTGCCAGTAGTCCGGGACAGGTGGTAGAAAAACTGTTTTTT	CASSPGQVVEKLFF	TRBD1	TRBV19	TRBJ1-4	once
TGTGCCAGCAGTGAAGGGGGGCAGATGAATGGCTACACCTTC	CASSEGGQMNGYTF	.	TRBV6-1	TRBJ1-2	.
TGTGCCAGCAGCTTAACAGGCATGCGGCACTCACCCCTCCACTTT	CASSLTGMRHSPLHF	.	TRBV5-4	TRBJ1-6	.
TGTGCCAGCAGTTACGCCCTGGGAGGGGTAGTTCTCGAGCAGTACTTC	CASSYALGGVVLEQYF	TRBD2	TRBV6-6	TRBJ2-7	.